Below, 22 T cell receptor beta chains from the same sample are listed, as sequenced in a study of T cell changes during pregnancy in multiple sclerosis. Sequencing used immunoSEQ multiplex PCR; TCRdb keeps in-frame clones, though not all of them. The sample carries about 67,000 clones, approximately 90% recorded once. Sequencing was performed on peripheral blood, taken in the second trimester of pregnancy. The receptor source for this set is a female donor with multiple sclerosis, enrolled in a pregnancy study.

The gene calls are TRBV4-2 and TRBJ1-1; D is ambiguous. The CDR3 runs 13 residues. The V and J ends lost 1 base and 10 bases respectively, with 13 bases between them. Looked up from germline, CDR1 is LGHNA and CDR2 is YNFKEQ. CDR3 DNA sequence: TGTGCCAGCAGCCAAGGTCACCGTGTCGGAGCTTTCTTT. It codes for CASSQGHRVGAFF.

The rearrangement uses TRBV10-3 and TRBJ1-5; D call uncertain. This CDR3 comprises 17 residues. Trimming left V 0 bases short and J 1 base short, with 13 bases between. Germline V gives CDR1 ENHRY, CDR2 SYGVKD. In DNA, the CDR3 is TGTGCCATCAGTGAGTCGAGTTCCGGAGGAAGCAATCAGCCCCAGCATTTT. Amino acid sequence: CAISESSSGGSNQPQHF.

This clone was counted a single time. The rearrangement uses TRBV5-1 and TRBJ1-3; 9 nucleotides agree with TRBD1. The germline V gene has CDR1 SGHRS and CDR2 YFSETQ. This CDR3 spans 16 amino acids. With V trimmed by 4 bases and J by 4 bases, 9 bases remained unmatched. DNA of the CDR3: TGCGCCAGCAGCGCGGGACAGGGTTTCGCCGGAAACACCATATATTTT. It translates to CASSAGQGFAGNTIYF.

The chain joins TRBV6-5 to TRBJ2-2, with TRBD2 matching over 8 bases. Germline-derived CDR1 and CDR2 are MNHEY and SVGAGI. The CDR3 loop spans 14 amino acids. V was pared by 6 bases and J by 6 bases, with 6 bases of the junction left unmatched. CDR3 nucleotide sequence: TGTGCCAGCAGAACCCCGGGAGGGGCCGGGGAGCTGTTTTTT. It codes for CASRTPGGAGELFF.

The V call is TRBV5-6, the J call TRBJ1-2; weak D call: TRBD1 (6 bases). Germline V gives CDR1 SGHDT, CDR2 YYEEEE. The CDR3 is 13 residues long. Trimming removed 4 bases at V and 8 bases at J, with 15 bases between. This CDR3 reads CASSGSQGTGYTF. CDR3 DNA: TGTGCCAGCAGCGGCAGCCAGGGGACGGGCTACACCTTC.

The chain couples TRBV10-3 to TRBJ2-5; 7 positions match TRBD1. This CDR3 region has 14 residues. From germline, CDR1 is ENHRY and CDR2 SYGVKD. Losses at the gene ends were 6 bases for V and 3 bases for J; bases not matched to a gene: 7. The CDR3: CAISPGQIEETQYF. DNA for the CDR3: TGTGCCATCAGCCCGGGACAGATCGAAGAGACCCAGTACTTC.

The rearrangement uses TRBV11-3 and TRBJ1-1; D not certain. Germline values: CDR1 SGHNT, CDR2 YENEEA. The CDR3 runs 13 residues. The germline V and J ends were trimmed by 0 bases and 3 bases, with 5 bases remaining between them. The CDR3 here is CASSLEADTEAFF. DNA for the CDR3: TGTGCCAGCAGCTTAGAGGCTGACACTGAAGCTTTCTTT.

The chain's CDR3 is CASSLEGGALNTEAFF. CDR3 bases: TGTGCCAGCAGCTTAGAAGGTGGGGCCCTGAACACTGAAGCTTTCTTT. The chain carries TRBV7-2 and TRBJ1-1, with D perhaps matching TRBD1 (5 bases). V lost 1 base to trimming and J lost 0 bases, with 12 bases between them. Germline assignment: CDR1 SGHTA and CDR2 FQGNSA. The CDR3 runs 16 residues.

The rearrangement joins TRBV10-1 to TRBJ2-1, with TRBD2 matching 8 bases. Germline-derived CDR1 and CDR2 are WNHNN and SYGVQD (reference sequence). J was trimmed by 4 bases and V by 3 bases; bases with no gene match: 5. The CDR3 runs 15 residues. CDR3 coding DNA: TGCGCCAGCAGTGACGCGACGGGAGGGTACAATGAGCAGTTCTTC. Translated, it gives CASSDATGGYNEQFF.

The chain has TRBV28 and TRBJ2-7, with D possibly being TRBD1 (5 bases). Looked up from germline, CDR1 is MDHEN and CDR2 is SYDVKM. There are 14 residues in the CDR3. V was clipped by 5 bases and J by 3 bases, with 14 bases between them. The CDR3 region is CASSAHQGIYEQYF. Written as DNA, the CDR3 is TGTGCCAGCAGTGCGCATCAGGGTATCTACGAGCAGTACTTC.

A remark on this clone: The junction departs from the called germline gene at one end, perhaps through a read error. The chain carries TRBV5-1 and TRBJ1-6; tentative D call: TRBD1 (6 bases). This CDR3 contains 16 residues. The germline CDR1 and CDR2 sequences are SGHRS and YFSETQ. Written as DNA, the CDR3 is TGCGCCAGCAGCCAGGGAGGGGGGGGAACGGATTCACCCCCCCACTTT. Translating it yields CASSQGGGGTDSPPHF. Complete variable domain (other parts from reference TRBV5-1 and TRBJ1-6): KAGVTQTPRYLIKTRGQQVTLSCSPISGHRSVSWYQQTPGQGLQFLFEYFSETQRNKGNFPGRFSGRQFSNSRSEMNVSTLELGDSALYLCASSQGGGGTDSPPHFGNGTRLTVT.

The rearrangement joins TRBV27 to TRBJ1-5, with TRBD1 as a possible D gene (5 bases). The CDR3 runs to 15 residues. Germline CDR1 and CDR2: MNHEY and SMNVEV (reference sequence). V was shortened by 3 bases and J by 3 bases, with 12 bases between the two germline ends. This CDR3 reads CASSLVPGFNQPQHF. In nucleotides, the CDR3 is TGTGCCAGCAGTTTGGTCCCAGGGTTCAATCAGCCCCAGCATTTT.

The chain joins TRBV5-6 to TRBJ2-7; TRBD1 aligns across 8 bases. The V and J ends lost 0 bases and 4 bases, in that order; junction bases with no gene match: 3. CDR1 is SGHDT, CDR2 YYEEEE, per germline. This CDR3 is 14 amino acids long. The chain's CDR3 is CASSLGQGRYEQYF. The CDR3 DNA reads as TGTGCCAGCAGCTTGGGACAGGGGAGGTACGAGCAGTACTTC.

The table lists this clone with a few counts. This rearrangement joins TRBV7-6 to TRBJ2-2; 7 bases are shared with TRBD1. CDR3 length: 19 residues. J was trimmed by 5 bases and V by 5 bases; bases with no gene match: 20. Germline-derived CDR1 and CDR2 are SGHVS and FNYEAQ. CDR3 DNA: TGTGCCAGCAGCCCCCCCCCGACAGGGCCAGGGGCCAATACCGGGGAGCTGTTTTTT. The encoded protein is CASSPPPTGPGANTGELFF.

The chain employs TRBV27 and TRBJ2-7; 10 positions match TRBD2. Germline V gene sequence: CDR1 MNHEY, CDR2 SMNVEV (reference sequence). V lost 5 bases and J lost 7; bases outside the gene matches: 8. The CDR3 is made up of 14 amino acids. DNA for the CDR3: TGTGCCAGCAGTCCCCTCAGCGGGAGGGCTGAGCAGTACTTC. Its translation: CASSPLSGRAEQYF.

This rearrangement joins TRBV30 to TRBJ2-5; TRBD2 agrees at 9 bases. The trim removed 1 base at V and 7 bases at J, leaving 13 bases unmatched. CDR1 is GTSNPN, CDR2 SVGIG, per germline (reference sequence). The CDR3 is 16 residues long. The CDR3 here is CAWSGARTSVRGTQYF. CDR3 nucleotide sequence: TGTGCCTGGAGTGGGGCGAGGACTAGCGTTCGAGGGACCCAGTACTTC.

This sequence joins TRBV19 and TRBJ2-2, with 9 bases identical to TRBD1. The length of the CDR3 is 14 residues. With 9 bases clipped from V and 4 bases from J, the junction kept 6 bases outside the gene matches. CDR1 LNHDA and CDR2 SQIVND come from the germline V gene (reference sequence). CDR3 DNA sequence: TGTGCCAGCTCATACAGGGGGCTCACCGGGGAGCTGTTTTTT. It yields the protein CASSYRGLTGELFF. The whole variable domain, remainder taken from reference TRBV19 and TRBJ2-2, is DGGITQSPKYLFRKEGQNVTLSCEQNLNHDAMYWYRQDPGQGLRLIYYSQIVNDFQKGDIAEGYSVSREKKESFPLTVTSAQKNPTAFYLCASSYRGLTGELFFGEGSRLTVL.

The J gene is TRBJ1-2, the V gene TRBV19; 10 bases are a match to TRBD1. Germline V CDR1 and CDR2: LNHDA, SQIVND (reference sequence). The CDR3 loop spans 16 amino acids. V shed 7 bases and J 1 base; nucleotides not matched to a gene: 9. CDR3 DNA: TGTGCCAGTAACACACCCGGGACAGGGGTTAACTATGGCTACACCTTC. This sequence encodes CASNTPGTGVNYGYTF.

The chain combines TRBV6-5 with TRBJ2-5, with a tentative D call TRBD1 (6 bases). Trimming stripped 6 bases from V and 5 bases from J, with 13 bases between. CDR1 and CDR2 (germline): MNHEY, SVGAGI. The CDR3 runs to 13 residues. The CDR3 coding sequence is TGTGCCAGCAGAACAGGGCCCTGGGAGACCCAGTACTTC. It is translated as CASRTGPWETQYF.

V is TRBV5-4 and J is TRBJ2-3; D uncertain. This CDR3 has 13 residues. Germline V gene data show CDR1 as SGHNT and CDR2 as YYREEE (reference sequence). The V and J ends lost 4 bases and 4 bases respectively, with 10 bases between them. In nucleotides, the CDR3 is TGTGCCAGCAGCCTTTACGGGTCAGATACGCAGTATTTT. It encodes CASSLYGSDTQYF.

The chain has TRBV2 and TRBJ1-5; D is possibly TRBD1 (5 bases). The CDR3 has 15 amino acids. Germline CDR1 and CDR2: SNHLY and FYNNEI. The germline V and J ends were trimmed by 6 bases and 4 bases, with 16 bases remaining between them. CDR3 loop: CASSGPGLSNQPQHF. Written as DNA, the CDR3 is TGTGCCAGCAGCGGCCCGGGACTGTCGAATCAGCCCCAGCATTTT.

CDR3 coding DNA: TGTGCCAGCAGTCCGGGGTTTGAGCAGTTCTTC. Translated, it gives CASSPGFEQFF. The rearrangement joins TRBV2 to TRBJ2-1; tentatively, D is TRBD2 (5 bases). Germline V gene lookup returns CDR1 SNHLY and CDR2 FYNNEI. The CDR3 loop spans 11 amino acids. V was trimmed by 5 bases and J by 9 bases, leaving 8 bases between them.